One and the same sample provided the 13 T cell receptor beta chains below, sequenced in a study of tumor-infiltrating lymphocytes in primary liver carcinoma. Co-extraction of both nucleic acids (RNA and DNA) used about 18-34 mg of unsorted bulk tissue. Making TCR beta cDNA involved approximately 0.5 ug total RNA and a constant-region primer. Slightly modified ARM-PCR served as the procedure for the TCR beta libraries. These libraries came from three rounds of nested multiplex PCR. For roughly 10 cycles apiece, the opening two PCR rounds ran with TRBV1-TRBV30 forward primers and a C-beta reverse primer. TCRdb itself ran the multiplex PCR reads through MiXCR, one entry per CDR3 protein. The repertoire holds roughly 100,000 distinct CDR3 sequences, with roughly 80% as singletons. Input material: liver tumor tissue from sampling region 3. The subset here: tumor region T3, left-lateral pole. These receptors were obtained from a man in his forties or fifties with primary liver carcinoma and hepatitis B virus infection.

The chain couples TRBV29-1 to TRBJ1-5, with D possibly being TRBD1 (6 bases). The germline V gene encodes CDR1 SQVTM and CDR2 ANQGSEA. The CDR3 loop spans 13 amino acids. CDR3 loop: CNIVGQINQPQHF. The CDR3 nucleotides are TGCAACATAGTCGGACAGATCAATCAGCCCCAGCATTTT.

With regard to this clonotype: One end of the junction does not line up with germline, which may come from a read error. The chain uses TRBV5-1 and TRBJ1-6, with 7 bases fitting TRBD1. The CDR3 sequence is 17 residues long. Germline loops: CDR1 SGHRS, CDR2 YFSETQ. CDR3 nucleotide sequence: TGCGCCAGCAGCTTGCAACAGTGGGACAGTACTAATTCACCCCTCCACTTC. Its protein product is CASSLQQWDSTNSPLHF.

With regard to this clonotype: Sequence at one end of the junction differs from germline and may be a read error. In DNA form, the CDR3 reads TGCGCCAGCAGATTCCAGGATATCTCTGGGGCCAACGTCCTGACGTTC. It specifies CASRFQDISGANVLTF. The chain couples TRBV5-1 to TRBJ2-6; D possibly corresponds to TRBD1 (5 bases). The CDR3 extends over 16 amino acids. CDR1 is SGHRS and CDR2 is YFSETQ in the germline V gene.

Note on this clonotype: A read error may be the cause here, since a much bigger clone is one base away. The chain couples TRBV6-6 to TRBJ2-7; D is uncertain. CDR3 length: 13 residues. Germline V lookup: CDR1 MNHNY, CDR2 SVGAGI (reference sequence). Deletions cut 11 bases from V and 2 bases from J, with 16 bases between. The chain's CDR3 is CAGLNTETYEQYF. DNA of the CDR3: TGTGCCGGCTTGAATACCGAGACCTACGAGCAGTACTTC.

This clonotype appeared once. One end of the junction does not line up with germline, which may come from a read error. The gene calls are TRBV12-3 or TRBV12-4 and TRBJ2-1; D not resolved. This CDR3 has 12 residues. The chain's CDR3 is CTRSNRRIEQFF. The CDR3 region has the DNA TGTACCAGAAGTAACCGTCGCATTGAGCAGTTCTTC.

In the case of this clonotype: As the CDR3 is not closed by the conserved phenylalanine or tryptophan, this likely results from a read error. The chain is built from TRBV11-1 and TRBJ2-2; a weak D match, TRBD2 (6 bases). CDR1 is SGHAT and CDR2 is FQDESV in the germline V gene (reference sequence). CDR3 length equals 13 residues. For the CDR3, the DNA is TGTGCCAACAGCATTTGGGACTCCGGGGAGCTGTTTTGT. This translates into CANSIWDSGELFC.

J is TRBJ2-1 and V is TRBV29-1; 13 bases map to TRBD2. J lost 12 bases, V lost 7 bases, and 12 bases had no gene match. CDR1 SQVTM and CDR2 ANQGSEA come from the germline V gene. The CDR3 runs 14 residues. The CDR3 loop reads CSGQGLAGVGWQFF. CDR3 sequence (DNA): TGCAGCGGGCAAGGACTAGCGGGAGTAGGTTGGCAGTTCTTC.

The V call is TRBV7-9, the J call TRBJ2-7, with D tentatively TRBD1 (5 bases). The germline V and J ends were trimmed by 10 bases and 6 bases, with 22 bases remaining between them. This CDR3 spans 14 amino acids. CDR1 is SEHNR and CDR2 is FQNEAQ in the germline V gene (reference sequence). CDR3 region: CANGKSAAGPEQYF. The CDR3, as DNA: TGTGCCAACGGCAAATCCGCGGCAGGGCCCGAGCAGTACTTC.

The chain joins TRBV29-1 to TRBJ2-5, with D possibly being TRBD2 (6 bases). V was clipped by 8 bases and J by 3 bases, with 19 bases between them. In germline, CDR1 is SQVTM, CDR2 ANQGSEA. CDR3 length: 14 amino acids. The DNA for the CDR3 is TGCAGCCTTGCTTCCGGGAGAGGGGAAGAGACCCAGTACTTC. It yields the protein CSLASGRGEETQYF.

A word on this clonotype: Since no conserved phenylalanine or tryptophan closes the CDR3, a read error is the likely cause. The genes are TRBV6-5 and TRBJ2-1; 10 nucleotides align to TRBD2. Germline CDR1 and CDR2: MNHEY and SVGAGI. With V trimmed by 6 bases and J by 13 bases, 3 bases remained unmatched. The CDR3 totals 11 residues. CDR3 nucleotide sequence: TGTGCCAGCAGCCCTAGCGGGAGACAGTTCTCC. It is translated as CASSPSGRQFS.

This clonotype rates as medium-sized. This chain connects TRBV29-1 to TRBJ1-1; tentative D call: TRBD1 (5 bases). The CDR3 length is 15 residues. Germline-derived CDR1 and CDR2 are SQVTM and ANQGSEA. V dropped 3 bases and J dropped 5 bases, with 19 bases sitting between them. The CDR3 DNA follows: TGCAGCGTTGACGGGGGGTGGGGGATGAGGACTGAAGCTTTCTTT. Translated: CSVDGGWGMRTEAFF.

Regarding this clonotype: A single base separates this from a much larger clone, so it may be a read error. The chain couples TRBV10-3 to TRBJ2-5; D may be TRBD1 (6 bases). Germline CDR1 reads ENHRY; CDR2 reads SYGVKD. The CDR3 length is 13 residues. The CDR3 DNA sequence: TGTGCCGTCAGTGAGGGGACACCCGAGACCCAGTACTTC. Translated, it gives CAVSEGTPETQYF.

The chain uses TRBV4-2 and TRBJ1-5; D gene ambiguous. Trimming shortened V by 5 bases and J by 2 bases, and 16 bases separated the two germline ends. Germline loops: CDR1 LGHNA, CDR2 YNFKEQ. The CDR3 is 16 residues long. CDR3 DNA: TGTGCCAGCAGCGAGGCGGCGAGGGCATGCAATCAGCCCCAGCATTTT. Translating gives CASSEAARACNQPQHF.